These 16 T cell receptor beta chains were all obtained from the same sample, sequenced in a study of tumor-infiltrating lymphocytes in oesophageal squamous cell carcinoma. Each CDR3 protein is one row after TCRdb ran MiXCR on the PCR reads. The sample lists more than 9,500 distinct CDR3 sequences, less than 55% occurring once. Source material: normal esophageal tissue next to the tumor. The receptors were sampled from a male donor with esophageal squamous cell carcinoma.

As concerns this clonotype: This clone may be a read error of a much larger clone one base away. This chain joins TRBV12-3 or TRBV12-4 and TRBJ2-1; 14 nucleotides match TRBD2. Judging by the DNA end, TRBJ2-7 fits better; the J call may be wrong. There are 20 residues in the CDR3. The CDR3 spells CASSPSPGLAGVFGSGEQYF. In DNA, the CDR3 is TGTGCCAGCAGTCCTTCGCCGGGACTAGCGGGGGTGTTTGGGTCGGGTGAGCAGTACTTC.

This clonotype is medium-sized in the sample. V gene TRBV7-2 combines with J gene TRBJ2-7, with 7 bases fitting TRBD2. Germline CDR1 SGHTA, CDR2 FQGNSA. The length of the CDR3 is 19 residues. Trimming at V came to 4 bases and at J to 1 base, leaving 19 bases not matched to a gene. CDR3: CASSSSTSTLLGASYEQYF. CDR3 sequence (DNA): TGTGCCAGCAGCTCCTCGACTAGCACCCTCCTAGGGGCTTCCTACGAGCAGTACTTC.

This clonotype has a handful of counts. Germline and junction disagree at one end, which may indicate a read error. The chain is built from TRBV6-1 and TRBJ1-6; 10 bases align to TRBD1. This CDR3 is built from 15 residues. In germline, CDR1 is MNHNS, CDR2 SASEGT. The CDR3 here is CASSEPGQGTYEQYF. CDR3 coding DNA: TGTGCCAGCAGTGAACCGGGACAGGGGACCTACGAGCAGTACTTT.

Sample share makes this clonotype medium-sized. This sequence joins TRBV27 and TRBJ2-3, with 10 bases identical to TRBD2. CDR3 size: 19 residues. The germline gives CDR1 MNHEY, CDR2 SMNVEV (reference sequence). V lost 5 bases and J lost 3; bases outside the gene matches: 17. This chain's CDR3 is CASSTSGTSVRHRTDTQYF. CDR3 sequence (DNA): TGTGCCAGCAGTACCTCCGGGACTAGCGTCAGGCACCGGACAGATACGCAGTATTTT.

The CDR3 loop reads CASSLAAGGGDQETQYF. The CDR3 region has the DNA TGTGCCAGCAGCTTAGCGGCGGGAGGAGGTGACCAAGAGACCCAGTATTTT. V and J are TRBV7-6 and TRBJ2-3, with 8 bases matching TRBD2. The CDR3 length is 17 residues. Germline assignment: CDR1 SGHVS and CDR2 FNYEAQ. With 0 bases clipped from V and 12 bases from J, the junction kept 17 bases outside the gene matches.

The CDR3 loop reads CASSFDWDSESSGANVLTF. The CDR3 DNA sequence: TGTGCCAGCAGTTTCGATTGGGACAGCGAGAGCTCTGGGGCCAACGTCCTGACTTTC. The chain employs TRBV7-3 and TRBJ2-6, with 7 bases fitting TRBD1. The junction had 14 bases not matched to a gene; V was cut back by 6 bases and J by 0 bases. Germline V lookup: CDR1 SGHTA, CDR2 FQGTGA. The CDR3 has 19 residues.

In its sample, this clonotype was seen a few times. The chain recombines TRBV18 with TRBJ2-7; TRBD1 agrees at 7 bases. After removal of 4 bases from V and 6 bases from J, the junction contained 3 bases not matched to a gene. The CDR3 is 12 amino acids. In germline, CDR1 is KGHSH, CDR2 LQKENI. The CDR3 DNA reads TGTGCCAGCTCACAAAACAGGGGCGAGCAGTACTTC. Protein: CASSQNRGEQYF.

This clonotype is categorized as medium-sized (0.01 to 0.1%). V is TRBV7-9 and J is TRBJ2-7; D gene ambiguous. V gave up 4 bases and J gave up 5 bases, with 15 bases separating them. Germline V gives CDR1 SEHNR, CDR2 FQNEAQ (reference sequence). The CDR3 totals 14 residues. CDR3 protein: CASSSLGFGDEQYF. The CDR3 bases are TGTGCCAGCAGCTCCCTGGGGTTTGGGGACGAGCAGTACTTC.

About this clonotype itself: The CDR3 does not end in the conserved phenylalanine or tryptophan, so this is likely a read error. It is unclear where the CDR3 begins or ends on the DNA, so no DNA is shown, and the CDR3 is as TCRdb lists it. This chain uses TRBV6-2 or TRBV6-3 with TRBJ2-7. Germline V lookup: CDR1 MNHEY, CDR2 SVGEGT. A total of 8 residues make up the CDR3, ends included. CDR3 region: CASSSRLS.

The chain links TRBV7-2 to TRBJ2-1; 8 bases line up with TRBD2. The J call may not be correct, given that the DNA end is closer to TRBJ2-7. The germline V gene encodes CDR1 SGHTA and CDR2 FQGNSA. The CDR3 is 15 residues long. DNA for the CDR3: TGTGCCAGCAGCCAACAAAGCGGGAGCTCATACGAGCAGTACTTC. It translates to CASSQQSGSSYEQYF.

The chain carries TRBV7-6 and TRBJ2-1; D is undetermined. The CDR3 totals 11 residues. In germline, CDR1 is SGHVS, CDR2 FNYEAQ. V was shortened by 1 base and J by 10 bases, with 5 bases between the two germline ends. As DNA, the CDR3 is TGTGCCAGCAGCTTAGTGGACGAGCAGTTCTTC. Encoded protein: CASSLVDEQFF. Based on the CDR3 plus reference TRBV7-6 and TRBJ2-1, the full variable domain is GAGVSQSPRYKVTKRGQDVALRCDPISGHVSLYWYRQALGQGPEFLTYFNYEAQQDKSGLPNDRFSAERPEGSISTLTIQRTEQRDSAMYRCASSLVDEQFFGPGTRLTVL.

This sequence joins TRBV27 and TRBJ2-7; D is tentatively TRBD1 or TRBD2 (5 bases each). TRBJ2-5 explains the end of the DNA better; the J call may be wrong. This CDR3 contains 13 residues. CDR1 is MNHEY and CDR2 is SMNVEV in the germline V gene (reference sequence). CDR3: CASGLGPQETQYF. CDR3 bases: TGTGCCAGCGGCTTGGGACCACAAGAGACCCAGTACTTC.

The chain uses TRBV9 and TRBJ2-2; no definite D call. Germline CDR1 SGDLS, CDR2 YYNGEE. The germline V and J ends were trimmed by 2 bases and 6 bases, with 5 bases remaining between them. CDR3 length: 12 amino acids. CDR3 protein: CASSVSPGELFF. CDR3 DNA sequence: TGTGCCAGCAGCGTTTCCCCCGGGGAGCTGTTTTTT.

On this clonotype: A much larger clone differs from this one at a single base, so this may be a read error. This sequence joins TRBV7-9 and TRBJ2-3; D ambiguous. The J call may be in error: the DNA end matches TRBJ2-1 better. The CDR3 is 12 amino acids. Per germline, CDR1 SEHNR and CDR2 FQNEAQ (reference sequence). DNA for the CDR3: TGTGCCAGCAGCTTTAAAGCCTACGAGCAGTTCTTC. Amino acid sequence: CASSFKAYEQFF.

The V call is TRBV7-6, the J call TRBJ2-1, with a possible D match to TRBD1 (6 bases). CDR1 SGHVS and CDR2 FNYEAQ come from the germline V gene. Trimming removed 1 base from V and 0 bases from J, with 10 bases in between. CDR3 length equals 16 residues. CDR3 region: CASSLEAGASYNEQFF. As DNA, the CDR3 is TGTGCCAGCAGCTTAGAGGCAGGGGCCTCCTACAATGAGCAGTTCTTC.

This sequence joins TRBV7-3 and TRBJ2-3; the D is unclear. V lost 2 bases, J lost 0 bases, and 3 bases lay in between. The CDR3 sequence is 13 residues long. Germline CDR1 and CDR2: SGHTA and FQGTGA. The CDR3 region has the DNA TGTGCCAGCAGCTTACCTAGCACAGATACGCAGTATTTT. Translated, it gives CASSLPSTDTQYF.